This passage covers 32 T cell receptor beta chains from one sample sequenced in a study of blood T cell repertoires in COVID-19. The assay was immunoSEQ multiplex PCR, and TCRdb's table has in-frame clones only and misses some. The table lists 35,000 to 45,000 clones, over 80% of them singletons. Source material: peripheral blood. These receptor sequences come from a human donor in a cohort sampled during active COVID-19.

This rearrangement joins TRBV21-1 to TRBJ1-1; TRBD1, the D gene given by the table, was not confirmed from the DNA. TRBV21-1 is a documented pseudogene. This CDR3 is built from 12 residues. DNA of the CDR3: TGTGCCAGCAGCTTCCGACAGGGGCGACCTTTCTTT. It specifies CASSFRQGRPFF.

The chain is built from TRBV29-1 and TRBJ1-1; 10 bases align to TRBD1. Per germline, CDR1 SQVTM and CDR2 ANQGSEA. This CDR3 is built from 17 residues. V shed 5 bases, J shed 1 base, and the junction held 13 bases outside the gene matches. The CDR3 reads CSVFPGTGASENTEAFF. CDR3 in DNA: TGCAGCGTTTTTCCCGGGACAGGGGCTTCTGAGAACACTGAAGCTTTCTTT. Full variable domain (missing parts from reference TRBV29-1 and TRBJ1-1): SAVISQKPSRDICQRGTSLTIQCQVDSQVTMMFWYRQQPGQSLTLIATANQGSEATYESGFVIDKFPISRPNLTFSTLTVSNMSPEDSSIYLCSVFPGTGASENTEAFFGQGTRLTVV.

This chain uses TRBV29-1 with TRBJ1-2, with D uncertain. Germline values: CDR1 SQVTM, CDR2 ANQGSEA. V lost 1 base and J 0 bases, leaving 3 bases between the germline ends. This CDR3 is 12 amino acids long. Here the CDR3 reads CSVEVTNYGYTF. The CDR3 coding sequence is TGCAGCGTTGAAGTCACTAACTATGGCTACACCTTC.

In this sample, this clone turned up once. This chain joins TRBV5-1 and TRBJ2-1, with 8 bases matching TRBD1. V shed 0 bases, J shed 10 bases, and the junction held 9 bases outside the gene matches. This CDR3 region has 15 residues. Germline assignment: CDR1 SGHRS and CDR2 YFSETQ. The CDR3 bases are TGCGCCAGCAGCTTGGAAGGGACAGGCTCCCAGGAGCAGTTCTTC. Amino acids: CASSLEGTGSQEQFF.

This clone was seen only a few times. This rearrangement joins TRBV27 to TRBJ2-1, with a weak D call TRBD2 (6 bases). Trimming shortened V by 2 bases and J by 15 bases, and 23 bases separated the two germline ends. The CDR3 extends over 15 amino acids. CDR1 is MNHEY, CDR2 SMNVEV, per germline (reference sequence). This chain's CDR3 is CASSLAGSPVKYPFF. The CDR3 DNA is TGTGCCAGCAGTTTAGCGGGGTCACCTGTTAAGTATCCGTTCTTC.

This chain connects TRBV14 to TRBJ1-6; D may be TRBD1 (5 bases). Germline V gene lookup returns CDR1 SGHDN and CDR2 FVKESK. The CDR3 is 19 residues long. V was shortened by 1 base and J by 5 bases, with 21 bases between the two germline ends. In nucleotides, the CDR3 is TGTGCCAGCAGCCAAGGCTACATTGCGGGGCGCTATGATAATTCACCCCTCCACTTT. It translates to CASSQGYIAGRYDNSPLHF.

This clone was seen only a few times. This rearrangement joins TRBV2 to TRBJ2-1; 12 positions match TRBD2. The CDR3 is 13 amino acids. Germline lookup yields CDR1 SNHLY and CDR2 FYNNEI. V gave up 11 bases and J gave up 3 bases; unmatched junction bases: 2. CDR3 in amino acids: CAGTSGFYNEQFF. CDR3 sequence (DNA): TGTGCCGGGACTAGCGGGTTCTACAATGAGCAGTTCTTC.

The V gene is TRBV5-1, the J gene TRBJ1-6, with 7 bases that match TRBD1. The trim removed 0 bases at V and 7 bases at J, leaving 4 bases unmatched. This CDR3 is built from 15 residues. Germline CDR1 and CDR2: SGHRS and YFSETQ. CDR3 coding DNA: TGCGCCAGCAGCTTGGAAGGACAGGCCAATTCACCCCTCCACTTT. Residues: CASSLEGQANSPLHF.

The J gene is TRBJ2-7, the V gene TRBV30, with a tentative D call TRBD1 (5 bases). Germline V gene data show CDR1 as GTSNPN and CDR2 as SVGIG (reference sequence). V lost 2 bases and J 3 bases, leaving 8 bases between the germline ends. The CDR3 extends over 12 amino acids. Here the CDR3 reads CAWSQTGYEQYF. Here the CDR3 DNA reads TGTGCCTGGAGTCAAACAGGCTACGAGCAGTACTTC.

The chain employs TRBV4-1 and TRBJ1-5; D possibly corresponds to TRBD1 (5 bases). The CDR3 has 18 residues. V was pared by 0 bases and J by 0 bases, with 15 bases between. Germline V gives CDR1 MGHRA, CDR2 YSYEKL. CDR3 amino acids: CASSQDNGGAYSNQPQHF. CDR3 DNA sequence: TGCGCCAGCAGCCAAGATAATGGCGGGGCCTATAGCAATCAGCCCCAGCATTTT.

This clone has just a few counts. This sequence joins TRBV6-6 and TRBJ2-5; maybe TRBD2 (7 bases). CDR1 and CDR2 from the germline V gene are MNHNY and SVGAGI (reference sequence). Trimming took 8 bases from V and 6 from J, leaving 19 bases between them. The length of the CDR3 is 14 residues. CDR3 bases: TGTGCCAGCGCTCAGGGGAGGGGTGGACAGACCCAGTACTTC. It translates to CASAQGRGGQTQYF.

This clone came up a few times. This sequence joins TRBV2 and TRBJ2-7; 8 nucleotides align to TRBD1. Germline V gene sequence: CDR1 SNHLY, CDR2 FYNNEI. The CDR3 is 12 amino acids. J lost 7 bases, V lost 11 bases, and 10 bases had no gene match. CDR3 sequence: CAGGQGAREQYF. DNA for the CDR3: TGTGCCGGCGGGCAGGGGGCTAGGGAGCAGTACTTC. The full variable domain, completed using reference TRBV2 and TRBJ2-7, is EPEVTQTPSHQVTQMGQEVILRCVPISNHLYFYWYRQILGQKVEFLVSFYNNEISEKSEIFDDQFSVERPDGSNFTLKIRSTKLEDSAMYFCAGGQGAREQYFGPGTRLTVT.

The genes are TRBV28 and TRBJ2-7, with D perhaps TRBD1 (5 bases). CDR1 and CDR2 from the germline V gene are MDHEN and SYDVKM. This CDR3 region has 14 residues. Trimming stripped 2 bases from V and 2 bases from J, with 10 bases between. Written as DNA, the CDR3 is TGTGCCAGCAGTTTAAGTAGGGGTACCTACGAGCAGTACTTC. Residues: CASSLSRGTYEQYF.

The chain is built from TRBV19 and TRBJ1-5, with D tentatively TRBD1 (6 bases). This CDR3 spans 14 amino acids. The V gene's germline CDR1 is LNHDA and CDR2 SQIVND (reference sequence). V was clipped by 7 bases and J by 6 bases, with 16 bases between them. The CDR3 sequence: CASTQGQSFQPQHF. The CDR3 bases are TGTGCCAGTACCCAAGGACAGTCTTTTCAGCCCCAGCATTTT.

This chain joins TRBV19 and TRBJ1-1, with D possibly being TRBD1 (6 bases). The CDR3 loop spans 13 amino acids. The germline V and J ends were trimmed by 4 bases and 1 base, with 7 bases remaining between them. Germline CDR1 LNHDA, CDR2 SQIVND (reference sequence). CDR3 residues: CASSKGQNTEAFF. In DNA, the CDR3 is TGTGCCAGTAGTAAGGGACAGAACACTGAAGCTTTCTTT.

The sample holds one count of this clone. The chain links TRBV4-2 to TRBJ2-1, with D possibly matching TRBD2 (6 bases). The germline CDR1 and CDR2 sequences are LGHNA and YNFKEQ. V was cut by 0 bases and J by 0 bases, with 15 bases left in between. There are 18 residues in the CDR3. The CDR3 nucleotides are TGTGCCAGCAGCCAAGAACCCTCGACTAGTCCCTCCTACAATGAGCAGTTCTTC. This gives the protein CASSQEPSTSPSYNEQFF.

The CDR3 bases are TGTGCCAGCAGCTTCCAGGGTGAAGGCTACACCTTC. This sequence encodes CASSFQGEGYTF. V is TRBV5-8 and J is TRBJ1-2; D might be TRBD1 (5 bases). The CDR3 extends over 12 amino acids. Germline V gene sequence: CDR1 SGHTS, CDR2 YDEGEE. The V end was cut by 2 bases, the J end by 8 bases, with 10 bases between.

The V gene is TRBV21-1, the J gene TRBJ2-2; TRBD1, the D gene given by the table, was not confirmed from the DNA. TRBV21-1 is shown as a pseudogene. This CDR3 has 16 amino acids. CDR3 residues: CASSKEEGQRTGELFF. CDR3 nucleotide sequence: TGTGCCAGCAGCAAAGAAGAGGGACAGCGCACAGGGGAGCTGTTTTTT.

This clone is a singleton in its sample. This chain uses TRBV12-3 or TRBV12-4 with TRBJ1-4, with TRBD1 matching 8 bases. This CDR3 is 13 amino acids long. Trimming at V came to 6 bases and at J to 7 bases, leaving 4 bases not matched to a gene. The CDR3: CASRQGAREKLFF. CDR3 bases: TGTGCCAGCAGGCAGGGGGCTCGTGAAAAACTGTTTTTT.

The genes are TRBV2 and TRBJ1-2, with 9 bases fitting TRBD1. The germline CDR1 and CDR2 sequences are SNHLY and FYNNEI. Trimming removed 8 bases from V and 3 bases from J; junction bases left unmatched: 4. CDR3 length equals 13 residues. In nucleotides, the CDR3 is TGTGCCAGCGGGACAGGGAGGGACTATGGCTACACCTTC. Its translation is CASGTGRDYGYTF. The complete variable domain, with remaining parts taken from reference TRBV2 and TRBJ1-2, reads EPEVTQTPSHQVTQMGQEVILRCVPISNHLYFYWYRQILGQKVEFLVSFYNNEISEKSEIFDDQFSVERPDGSNFTLKIRSTKLEDSAMYFCASGTGRDYGYTFGSGTRLTVV.

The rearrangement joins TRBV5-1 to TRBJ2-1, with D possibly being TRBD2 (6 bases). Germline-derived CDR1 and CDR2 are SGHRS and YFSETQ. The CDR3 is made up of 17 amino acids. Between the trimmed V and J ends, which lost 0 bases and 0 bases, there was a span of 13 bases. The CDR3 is CASSLVGVGGSYNEQFF. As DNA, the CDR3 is TGCGCCAGCAGCTTGGTAGGAGTCGGGGGCTCCTACAATGAGCAGTTCTTC.

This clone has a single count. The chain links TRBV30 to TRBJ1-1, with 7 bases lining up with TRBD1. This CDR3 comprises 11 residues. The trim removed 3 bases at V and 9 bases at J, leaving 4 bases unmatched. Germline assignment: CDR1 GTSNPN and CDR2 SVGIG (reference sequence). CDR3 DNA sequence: TGTGCCTGGAGGTTGGGACAGAAAGCTTTCTTT. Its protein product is CAWRLGQKAFF. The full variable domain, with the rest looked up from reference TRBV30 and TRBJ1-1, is SQTIHQWPATLVQPVGSPLSLECTVEGTSNPNLYWYRQAAGRGLQLLFYSVGIGQISSEVPQNLSASRPQDRQFILSSKKLLLSDSGFYLCAWRLGQKAFFGQGTRLTVV.

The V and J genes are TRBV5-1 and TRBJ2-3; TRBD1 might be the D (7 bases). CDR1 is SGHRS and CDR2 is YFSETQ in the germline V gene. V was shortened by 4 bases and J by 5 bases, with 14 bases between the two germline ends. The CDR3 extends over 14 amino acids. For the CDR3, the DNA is TGCGCCAGCAGCGCCGGGGGACAGCTAGATACGCAGTATTTT. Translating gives CASSAGGQLDTQYF.

CDR3: CASSMSALGNQPQHF. The CDR3 DNA is TGTGCCAGTAGTATGAGCGCCTTGGGCAATCAGCCCCAGCATTTT. This rearrangement joins TRBV19 to TRBJ1-5; D not resolved. This CDR3 comprises 15 residues. V was clipped by 3 bases and J by 2 bases, with 11 bases between them. Germline V gives CDR1 LNHDA, CDR2 SQIVND (reference sequence).

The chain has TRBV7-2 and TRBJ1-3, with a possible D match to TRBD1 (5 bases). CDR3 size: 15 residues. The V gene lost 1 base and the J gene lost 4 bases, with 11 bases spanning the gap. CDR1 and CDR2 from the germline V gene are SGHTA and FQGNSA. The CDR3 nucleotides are TGTGCCAGCAGCTTAGGGAGGGGAGGGGGAAACACCATATATTTT. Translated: CASSLGRGGGNTIYF.

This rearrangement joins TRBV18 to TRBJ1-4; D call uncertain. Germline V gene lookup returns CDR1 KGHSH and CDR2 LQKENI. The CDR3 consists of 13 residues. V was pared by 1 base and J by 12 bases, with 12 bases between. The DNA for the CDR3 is TGTGCCAGCTCACCACGTGGCGGTATGGAACTGTTTTTT. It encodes CASSPRGGMELFF.

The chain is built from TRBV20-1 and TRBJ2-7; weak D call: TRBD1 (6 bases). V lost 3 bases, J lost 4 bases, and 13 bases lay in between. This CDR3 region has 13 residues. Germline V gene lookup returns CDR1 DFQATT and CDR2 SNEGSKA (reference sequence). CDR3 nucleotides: TGCAGTGCTAGTTCAGGGGCTGGATACGAGCAGTACTTC. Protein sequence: CSASSGAGYEQYF.

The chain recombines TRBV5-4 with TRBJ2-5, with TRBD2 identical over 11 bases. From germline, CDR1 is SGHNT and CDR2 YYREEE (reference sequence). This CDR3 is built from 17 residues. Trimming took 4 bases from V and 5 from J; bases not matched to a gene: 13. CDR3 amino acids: CASSPWGSGGARETQYF. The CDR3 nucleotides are TGTGCCAGCAGCCCATGGGGTAGCGGGGGGGCGAGGGAGACCCAGTACTTC. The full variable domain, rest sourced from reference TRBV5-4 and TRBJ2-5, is ETGVTQSPTHLIKTRGQQVTLRCSSQSGHNTVSWYQQALGQGPQFIFQYYREEENGRGNFPPRFSGLQFPNYSSELNVNALELDDSALYLCASSPWGSGGARETQYFGPGTRLLVL.

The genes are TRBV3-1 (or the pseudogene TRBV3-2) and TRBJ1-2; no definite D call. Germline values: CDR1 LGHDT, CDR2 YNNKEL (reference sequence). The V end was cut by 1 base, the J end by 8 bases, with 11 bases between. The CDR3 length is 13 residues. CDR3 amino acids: CASSQVNPRGYTF. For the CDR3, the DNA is TGTGCCAGCAGCCAAGTTAATCCGCGCGGCTACACCTTC.

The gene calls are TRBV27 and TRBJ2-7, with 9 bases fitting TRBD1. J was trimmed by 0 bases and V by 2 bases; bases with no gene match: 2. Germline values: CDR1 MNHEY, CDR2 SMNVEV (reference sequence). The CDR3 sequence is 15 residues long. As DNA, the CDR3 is TGTGCCAGCAGTTTACGGACAGGGGCCTCCTACGAGCAGTACTTC. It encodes CASSLRTGASYEQYF.

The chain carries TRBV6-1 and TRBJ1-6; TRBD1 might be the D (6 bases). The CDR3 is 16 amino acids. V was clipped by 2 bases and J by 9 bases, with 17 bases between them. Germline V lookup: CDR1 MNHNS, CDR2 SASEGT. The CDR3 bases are TGTGCCAGCAGTGAAAGGGGCAGGGGTTATCCTTCACCCCTCCACTTT. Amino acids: CASSERGRGYPSPLHF.

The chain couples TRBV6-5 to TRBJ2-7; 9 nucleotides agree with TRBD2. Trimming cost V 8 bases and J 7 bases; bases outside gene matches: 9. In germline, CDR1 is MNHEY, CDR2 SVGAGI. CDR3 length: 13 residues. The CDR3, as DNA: TGTGCCAGCTATCGGCGGGAGGGCCAGGAGCAGTACTTC. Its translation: CASYRREGQEQYF.